This TCR beta chain was obtained from a study of molecular identifiers for immune sequencing clone quantification. Broader study findings: Jurkat TCR RNA spiked in from one cell (amid 960,000 or so naive cells) was reportedly detectable.

TCRdb passed the PCR reads through MiXCR, listing each CDR3 protein once. The sample has 85,000 to 90,000 distinct CDR3 sequences, around 25% seen once. Trimming removed 3 bases from V and 4 bases from J; junction bases left unmatched: 3. The germline V gene encodes CDR1 SGHRS and CDR2 YFSETQ. The CDR3 length is 14 residues. This clonotype was seen many times. What it binds is unknown. As CD8+CD4-CCR7+CD45RA+ cells, naive CD8 T cells were sorted. The chain is built from TRBV5-1 and TRBJ1-3; 8 nucleotides agree with TRBD1. This receptor was taken from a human donor in good health. Some libraries in this study had Jurkat cell RNA spiked in. Sequencing was carried out using naive CD8+ T cells from blood, with Jurkat cell RNA spiked in. Specified subset: FACS-sorted CD8+CD4-CCR7+CD45RA+ naive T cells. CDR3 sequence reads: CASSSRGLGNTIYF. The CDR3 nucleotides are TGCGCCAGCAGCTCCAGGGGGCTGGGAAACACCATATATTTT.